This T cell receptor beta chain was identified in a study of control samples from healthy donors and cancer patients. Assay: immunoSEQ multiplex PCR; the TCRdb copy retains only in-frame clones and omits some. The sample has about 140,000 clones; 85% to 95% are singletons. This CDR3 region has 13 residues. V dropped 2 bases and J dropped 1 base, with 5 bases sitting between them. Germline V gene sequence: CDR1 MNHEY, CDR2 SVGEGT. On this clone: Other DNA variants within this sample encode the same CDR3.

V gene TRBV6-2 or TRBV6-3 combines with J gene TRBJ1-1, with a tentative D call TRBD1 (5 bases). This TCR derives from a man aged 40-49 years in good health. The sample comprised blood. CDR3 in amino acids: CASSYGGNTEAFF. The CDR3 nucleotides are TGTGCCAGCAGTTACGGGGGGAACACTGAAGCTTTCTTT.